The 24 T cell receptor beta chains reported below all come from one sample, sequenced in a study of blood T cell repertoires in COVID-19. Generated by immunoSEQ multiplex PCR, the TCRdb table keeps only in-frame clones and is missing some. This table holds a few hundred thousand clones, around nine tenths found once. The sequencing input was PBMCs or T cells enriched from blood (not recorded which). The source is a woman between 35 and 50 years old who had recovered from COVID-19.

CDR3 coding DNA: TGTGCCAGCAGTGACGTCCCTTTGAATGAGCAGTTCTTC. It yields the protein CASSDVPLNEQFF. The J gene is TRBJ2-1, the V gene TRBV6-4; D is uncertain. Germline-derived CDR1 and CDR2 are MRHNA and SNTAGT. CDR3 length: 13 amino acids. V shed 2 bases and J shed 7 bases, with 9 bases lying between them.

The chain joins TRBV7-6 to TRBJ2-7, with TRBD2 matching over 13 bases. J gave up 1 base and V 1 base, and 10 bases lay outside the gene matches. The CDR3 loop spans 19 amino acids. Germline CDR1 SGHVS, CDR2 FNYEAQ. CDR3 protein: CASSLVALPGLAGSYEQYF. Written as DNA, the CDR3 is TGTGCCAGCAGCTTAGTGGCCCTGCCGGGACTAGCGGGATCCTACGAGCAGTACTTC.

The CDR3 DNA reads as TGCGCCAGCAGCTTGGTCATCTTGTCGGGACAGGGCGACACTGAGCAGTTCTTC. As protein: CASSLVILSGQGDTEQFF. The J gene is TRBJ2-1, the V gene TRBV5-1; TRBD1 matches 9 bases. Germline V gene lookup returns CDR1 SGHRS and CDR2 YFSETQ. This CDR3 is built from 18 residues. V shed 0 bases, J shed 9 bases, and the junction held 16 bases outside the gene matches.

The chain uses TRBV21-1 and TRBJ1-5. TRBV21-1 is classified as a pseudogene. The CDR3 sequence is 18 residues long. Written as DNA, the CDR3 is TGTGCCAGCAGCCGGAAGGGCTGGGGACTTTGGAGCAATCAGCCCCAGCATTTT. This sequence encodes CASSRKGWGLWSNQPQHF.

The chain links TRBV15 to TRBJ1-2, with no clear D. The V end was cut by 1 base, the J end by 2 bases, with 11 bases between. CDR1 and CDR2 from the germline V gene are LNHNV and YYDKDF (reference sequence). The CDR3 has 15 amino acids. This chain's CDR3 is CATSRVGGRNYGYTF. CDR3 DNA: TGTGCCACCAGCAGAGTGGGAGGGAGGAACTATGGCTACACCTTC.

CDR3 region: CATSGVTGNTIYF. CDR3 DNA: TGTGCCACCTCAGGGGTGACTGGAAACACCATATATTTT. This sequence joins TRBV2 and TRBJ1-3, with a tentative D call TRBD1 (6 bases). Trimming left V 10 bases short and J 2 bases short, with 12 bases between. The germline V gene has CDR1 SNHLY and CDR2 FYNNEI. The CDR3 contains 13 residues.

The chain couples TRBV4-3 to TRBJ1-1; D may be TRBD1 (6 bases). This CDR3 region has 15 residues. Trimming removed 1 base at V and 6 bases at J, with 15 bases between. Per the germline V gene, CDR1 is LGHNA and CDR2 is YSLEER. CDR3 DNA sequence: TGCGCCAGCAGCCAAGTCGGTGCGAAGGGGGCTGAAGCTTTCTTT. It encodes CASSQVGAKGAEAFF.

CDR3 nucleotides: TGTGCAAGTCGCCCCGACAGTTCCCTCACAGATACGCAGTATTTT. It translates to CASRPDSSLTDTQYF. The chain recombines TRBV12-2 with TRBJ2-3; TRBD1, as called in the table, went unchecked against the DNA. TRBV12-2 is tagged as a pseudogene. The CDR3 contains 15 residues.

This sequence joins TRBV5-8 and TRBJ2-3; no clear D. The length of the CDR3 is 11 residues. V was cut by 4 bases and J by 2 bases, with 2 bases left in between. Germline V gene lookup returns CDR1 SGHTS and CDR2 YDEGEE. The CDR3 region has the DNA TGTGCCAGCAGCCTCACAGATACGCAGTATTTT. Translation gives CASSLTDTQYF.

V is TRBV28 and J is TRBJ1-6; a weak D match, TRBD1 (6 bases). V gave up 7 bases and J gave up 8 bases, with 18 bases separating them. There are 15 residues in the CDR3. CDR1 is MDHEN and CDR2 is SYDVKM in the germline V gene. The CDR3 spells CASTTLQGLYSPLHF. The CDR3 nucleotides are TGTGCCAGCACAACACTCCAGGGGTTGTATTCACCCCTCCACTTT.

The genes are TRBV5-1 and TRBJ2-7, with TRBD2 matching over 9 bases. CDR3 length: 17 amino acids. V shed 4 bases, J shed 0 bases, and the junction held 11 bases outside the gene matches. The germline V gene encodes CDR1 SGHRS and CDR2 YFSETQ. The CDR3 loop is CASSLEPSGIDSYEQYF. The CDR3 nucleotides read TGCGCCAGCAGCCTCGAACCTAGCGGGATAGACTCCTACGAGCAGTACTTC.

The V call is TRBV5-4, the J call TRBJ2-3; weak D call: TRBD2 (5 bases). The germline CDR1 and CDR2 sequences are SGHNT and YYREEE (reference sequence). The ends were cut back, 0 bases at V and 3 bases at J, with 11 bases in the middle. The CDR3 is 15 residues long. The CDR3 sequence is CASSLAHTGTDTQYF. The CDR3 DNA follows: TGTGCCAGCAGCTTGGCCCATACGGGGACAGATACGCAGTATTTT.

The gene calls are TRBV11-3 and TRBJ1-2; D gene unclear. Looked up from germline, CDR1 is SGHNT and CDR2 is YENEEA. V lost 5 bases and J lost 2, with 21 bases in between. CDR3 length: 17 amino acids. CDR3 sequence: CASSARAALAPNYGYTF. The DNA of the CDR3 is TGTGCCAGCAGCGCGAGGGCGGCCCTCGCACCCAACTATGGCTACACCTTC.

CDR3 amino acids: CASSLETGNTEAFF. CDR3 in DNA: TGTGCCAGCAGCTTAGAGACGGGGAACACTGAAGCTTTCTTT. This chain connects TRBV7-6 to TRBJ1-1; D gene uncertain. This CDR3 has 14 residues. Germline loops: CDR1 SGHVS, CDR2 FNYEAQ. V lost 1 base to trimming and J lost 1 base, with 7 bases between them. Complete variable domain (other parts from reference TRBV7-6 and TRBJ1-1): GAGVSQSPRYKVTKRGQDVALRCDPISGHVSLYWYRQALGQGPEFLTYFNYEAQQDKSGLPNDRFSAERPEGSISTLTIQRTEQRDSAMYRCASSLETGNTEAFFGQGTRLTVV.

The chain couples TRBV6-1 to TRBJ1-1; D possibly corresponds to TRBD1 (5 bases). The CDR3 consists of 15 residues. The V end lost 2 bases, the J end lost 6 bases, and 16 bases lay between the germline ends. The germline V gene encodes CDR1 MNHNS and CDR2 SASEGT. The CDR3 DNA is TGTGCCAGCAGTGAACTTCTGGGGCGAGACGCTGAAGCTTTCTTT. Its translation is CASSELLGRDAEAFF.

J is TRBJ1-3 and V is TRBV7-9, with 8 bases identical to TRBD1. The germline gives CDR1 SEHNR, CDR2 FQNEAQ (reference sequence). V shed 5 bases, J shed 3 bases, and the junction held 6 bases outside the gene matches. CDR3 size: 15 residues. CDR3 protein: CASSATTGVGNTIYF. The CDR3 nucleotides read TGTGCCAGCAGCGCTACGACAGGGGTTGGAAACACCATATATTTT.

The rearrangement links TRBV28 to TRBJ1-2, with 9 bases identical to TRBD1. J was trimmed by 4 bases and V by 1 base; bases with no gene match: 4. The CDR3 has 15 residues. Germline assignment: CDR1 MDHEN and CDR2 SYDVKM. The CDR3 DNA is TGTGCCAGCAGTTTATCAGAGGGACAGGGCTATGGCTACACCTTC. Translating gives CASSLSEGQGYGYTF.

The rearrangement uses TRBV2 and TRBJ2-5; D gene unclear. CDR1 is SNHLY and CDR2 is FYNNEI in the germline V gene. The CDR3 length is 14 residues. The V end was cut by 3 bases, the J end by 1 base, with 9 bases between. The CDR3 nucleotides read TGTGCCAGCAGTGAGGATCCAGGCCAAGAGACCCAGTACTTC. This sequence encodes CASSEDPGQETQYF. Together with reference TRBV2 and TRBJ2-5, the CDR3 gives the full variable domain: EPEVTQTPSHQVTQMGQEVILRCVPISNHLYFYWYRQILGQKVEFLVSFYNNEISEKSEIFDDQFSVERPDGSNFTLKIRSTKLEDSAMYFCASSEDPGQETQYFGPGTRLLVL.

The table lists this clone with a count of one. This chain uses TRBV9 with TRBJ2-1; 7 bases line up with TRBD2. V gave up 3 bases and J gave up 6 bases; unmatched junction bases: 9. The CDR3 is made up of 15 amino acids. Per the germline V gene, CDR1 is SGDLS and CDR2 is YYNGEE. The DNA of the CDR3 is TGTGCCAGCAGCGAACTAGCGCGCGAGAGCAATGAGCAGTTCTTC. Encoded protein: CASSELARESNEQFF.

The J gene is TRBJ2-1, the V gene TRBV19; 13 bases align to TRBD2. This CDR3 is 17 amino acids long. Trimming cost V 3 bases and J 7 bases; bases outside gene matches: 9. The germline V gene encodes CDR1 LNHDA and CDR2 SQIVND (reference sequence). CDR3 sequence: CASSIKLAGGPLNEQFF. The CDR3 region has the DNA TGTGCCAGTAGTATCAAACTAGCGGGAGGGCCTCTTAATGAGCAGTTCTTC.

The chain couples TRBV11-3 to TRBJ2-7; D not resolved. Germline lookup yields CDR1 SGHNT and CDR2 YENEEA. The V end lost 0 bases, the J end lost 4 bases, and 4 bases lay between the germline ends. The CDR3 runs to 12 residues. The CDR3 here is CASSLERYEQYF. In DNA form, the CDR3 reads TGTGCCAGCAGCTTAGAGCGATACGAGCAGTACTTC. Using reference TRBV11-3 and TRBJ2-7 for the parts outside the CDR3, the full variable domain is EAGVVQSPRYKIIEKKQPVAFWCNPISGHNTLYWYLQNLGQGPELLIRYENEEAVDDSQLPKDRFSAERLKGVDSTLKIQPAELGDSAVYLCASSLERYEQYFGPGTRLTVT.

The chain carries TRBV7-8 and TRBJ2-4; TRBD1 aligns across 7 bases. V lost 4 bases to trimming and J lost 0 bases; unmatched junction nucleotides: 3. There are 15 residues in the CDR3. CDR1 and CDR2 from the germline V gene are SGHVS and FQNEAQ. The CDR3 loop is CASSWDRLAKNIQYF. In DNA form, the CDR3 reads TGTGCCAGCAGCTGGGACAGACTAGCCAAAAACATTCAGTACTTC.

The genes are TRBV27 and TRBJ2-7; TRBD2 aligns across 13 bases. Looked up from germline, CDR1 is MNHEY and CDR2 is SMNVEV (reference sequence). The CDR3 contains 19 residues. V lost 6 bases and J lost 6; bases outside the gene matches: 20. In nucleotides, the CDR3 is TGTGCCAGCAGCCACACCTCGGGATCCTCGACTAGCGGGAGGAGCGAGCAGTACTTC. It translates to CASSHTSGSSTSGRSEQYF.

The rearrangement links TRBV18 to TRBJ1-4; D may be TRBD1 (5 bases). CDR1 KGHSH and CDR2 LQKENI come from the germline V gene. V shed 4 bases and J shed 5 bases, with 8 bases lying between them. The CDR3 spans 13 residues. CDR3 region: CASSQDINEKLFF. In nucleotides, the CDR3 is TGTGCCAGCTCACAGGACATCAATGAAAAACTGTTTTTT.